This T cell receptor beta chain stems from a study of T cells after yellow fever vaccination. Regarding the study as a whole: Reappearing after the booster were most of the clones from primary vaccination (about 95% CD4, 85% to 90% CD8). The presence of abundant clonotypes contaminating from the bulk population was possible in FACS-sorted repertoires.

A word on this clonotype: What it recognizes is unknown.

Universal primer sites and UMIs were introduced during 5'RACE template-switching synthesis of TCR cDNA. TCRdb re-derived calls from the 5' RACE reads in MiXCR, one entry per CDR3 protein. In the table there are about 330,000 distinct CDR3 sequences, approximately 7% of which are singletons. Between the trimmed V and J ends, which lost 3 bases and 5 bases, there was a span of 13 bases. This CDR3 has 15 amino acids. The receptor comes from a man aged 18 to 29 who received the YFV17D yellow fever vaccine. This sequence joins TRBV12-3 or TRBV12-4 and TRBJ2-2; D not resolved. The source was PBMCs, collected about 41 days after the first yellow fever vaccination. The CDR3 DNA is TGTGCCAGCAGTTTCGGCGGAAGTCAAACCGGGGAGCTGTTTTTT. Translation gives CASSFGGSQTGELFF.